The sequence of this T cell receptor beta chain was determined in a study of blood T cell repertoires in COVID-19. CDR1 is GTSNPN, CDR2 SVGIG, per germline (reference sequence). Trimming left V 1 base short and J 5 bases short, with 15 bases between. CDR3 length: 14 residues. As originally analysed: Reference gene primer amplification in the assay estimated nucleated cell counts. Only in-frame clones appear in the TCRdb table, and some are missing; sequencing was by immunoSEQ multiplex PCR. V and J calls and clone size are copied from that table; D and trimming were computed from the DNA. The sample has more than 250,000 clones, about 87% seen once.

Source material: PBMCs or T cells enriched from blood (not recorded which). V usage is TRBV30 and J usage is TRBJ2-7; D possibly corresponds to TRBD2 (6 bases). The clonotype originates from a woman aged 25-40 years who had recovered from COVID-19. CDR3 coding DNA: TGTGCCTGGAGTGGGGAGGTGCGTCGGGACGAGCAGTACTTC. This encodes CAWSGEVRRDEQYF.